Below, 14 T cell receptor beta chains from the same sample are listed, as sequenced in a study of shared clonotypes between healthy human individuals. Sequenced by immunoSEQ multiplex PCR; TCRdb stores in-frame clones only, minus some. The sample gives around 2,000,000 clones, over 85% of which show up once; 1.1% is in the top ten. The naive CD8 fraction comprised CD45RO-negative cells positively selected for CCR7 and excluded terminally differentiated effector memory CD45RA+ cells. The sample consisted of naive CD8+ T cells sorted from blood. All receptors derive from a man between 18 and 35 years old in good health.

V is TRBV5-5 and J is TRBJ2-7; D ambiguous. This CDR3 is built from 14 residues. Germline-derived CDR1 and CDR2 are SGHKS and YYEKEE (reference sequence). V was cut by 6 bases and J by 0 bases, with 13 bases left in between. CDR3 residues: CASKYLWSSYEQYF. Here the CDR3 DNA reads TGTGCCAGCAAATACCTTTGGAGCTCCTACGAGCAGTACTTC.

The J gene is TRBJ2-1, the V gene TRBV27; D remains ambiguous. CDR1 MNHEY and CDR2 SMNVEV come from the germline V gene (reference sequence). The CDR3 spans 11 residues. V was trimmed by 3 bases and J by 9 bases, leaving 6 bases between them. The CDR3 coding sequence is TGTGCCAGCAGTTTCCGGAGTGAGCAGTTCTTC. Its translation: CASSFRSEQFF.

The sample holds one count of this clone. V gene TRBV4-1 combines with J gene TRBJ2-5; unclear D gene. Germline assignment: CDR1 MGHRA and CDR2 YSYEKL. V was clipped by 0 bases and J by 5 bases, with 10 bases between them. This CDR3 region has 14 residues. The CDR3 sequence: CASSQDPMHETQYF. The CDR3 nucleotides are TGCGCCAGCAGCCAAGATCCCATGCACGAGACCCAGTACTTC.

This chain links TRBV7-9 with TRBJ1-2; D is unresolved. Germline loops: CDR1 SEHNR, CDR2 FQNEAQ (reference sequence). The CDR3 loop spans 15 amino acids. Trimming shortened V by 5 bases and J by 5 bases, and 18 bases separated the two germline ends. CDR3 DNA: TGTGCCAGCAGCACTCCGCAACAAGAGGATTATGGCTACACCTTC. Translation gives CASSTPQQEDYGYTF.

This chain uses TRBV29-1 with TRBJ1-5, with unresolved D. Germline lookup yields CDR1 SQVTM and CDR2 ANQGSEA. The CDR3 totals 14 residues. Trimming cost V 8 bases and J 5 bases, with 19 bases left between them. The chain's CDR3 is CSPRAILEDQPQHF. The CDR3 DNA is TGCAGCCCAAGGGCCATACTTGAGGATCAGCCCCAGCATTTT.

V and J are TRBV13 and TRBJ2-5; tentatively, D is TRBD1 (5 bases). The CDR3 length is 14 residues. With 1 base removed from V and 7 bases from J, the gap between germline ends came to 13 bases. CDR1 PRHDT and CDR2 FYEKMQ come from the germline V gene (reference sequence). As DNA, the CDR3 is TGTGCCAGCAGCTTAGATTGGGCCCAGGGGACCCAGTACTTC. Translating gives CASSLDWAQGTQYF.

V gene TRBV4-1 combines with J gene TRBJ2-4; D is uncertain. Deletions cut 6 bases from V and 3 bases from J, with 9 bases between. The germline V gene has CDR1 MGHRA and CDR2 YSYEKL. The CDR3 runs to 13 residues. The CDR3 region is CASRGIGKNIQYF. In nucleotides, the CDR3 is TGCGCCAGCAGAGGAATTGGCAAAAACATTCAGTACTTC.

The gene calls are TRBV13 and TRBJ2-2, with D unclear. This CDR3 region has 13 residues. V was shortened by 4 bases and J by 6 bases, with 9 bases between the two germline ends. Germline V CDR1 and CDR2: PRHDT, FYEKMQ (reference sequence). Here the CDR3 DNA reads TGTGCCAGCAGCTCCCCCGAGGCCGGGGAGCTGTTTTTT. Translation gives CASSSPEAGELFF.

V is TRBV10-1 and J is TRBJ2-5; D is perhaps TRBD2 (6 bases). The germline V gene has CDR1 WNHNN and CDR2 SYGVQD (reference sequence). Deletions cut 3 bases from V and 7 bases from J, with 24 bases between. This CDR3 comprises 17 residues. The CDR3 loop reads CASSDNTAEGIIGTQYF. The CDR3 DNA sequence: TGCGCCAGCAGTGATAACACCGCGGAGGGGATTATCGGGACCCAGTACTTC.

The chain is built from TRBV6-1 and TRBJ1-1, with 8 bases fitting TRBD1. Trimming at V came to 6 bases and at J to 5 bases, leaving 5 bases not matched to a gene. Germline V lookup: CDR1 MNHNS, CDR2 SASEGT. This CDR3 has 13 amino acids. This chain's CDR3 is CASRGQGWTEAFF. The CDR3 DNA reads TGTGCCAGCAGAGGACAGGGATGGACTGAAGCTTTCTTT.

The J gene is TRBJ2-3, the V gene TRBV27; TRBD1 matches 10 bases. The germline V gene encodes CDR1 MNHEY and CDR2 SMNVEV (reference sequence). The CDR3 contains 16 residues. After removal of 5 bases from V and 4 bases from J, the junction contained 9 bases not matched to a gene. As DNA, the CDR3 is TGTGCCAGCAGTCCTGGGACAGGGGAAGAAGCAGATACGCAGTATTTT. Translating gives CASSPGTGEEADTQYF.

The V and J genes are TRBV19 and TRBJ2-7; weak D call: TRBD1 (6 bases). V lost 5 bases, J lost 4 bases, and 15 bases lay in between. CDR1 is LNHDA and CDR2 is SQIVND in the germline V gene (reference sequence). This CDR3 contains 14 residues. The CDR3 region is CASSPMDSVYEQYF. DNA of the CDR3: TGTGCCAGTAGTCCAATGGACAGCGTATACGAGCAGTACTTC.

The rearrangement links TRBV19 to TRBJ1-1; no clear D. The CDR3 extends over 11 amino acids. Trimming cost V 7 bases and J 7 bases, with 10 bases left between them. Germline V gene sequence: CDR1 LNHDA, CDR2 SQIVND (reference sequence). CDR3 amino acids: CASIKGIEAFF. In DNA form, the CDR3 reads TGTGCCAGTATTAAGGGCATTGAAGCTTTCTTT.

The chain couples TRBV7-9 to TRBJ1-5; D unresolved. The CDR3 has 14 amino acids. The V gene's germline CDR1 is SEHNR and CDR2 FQNEAQ (reference sequence). Trimming took 4 bases from V and 7 from J, leaving 14 bases between them. The CDR3 protein is CASSSERAPQPQHF. In nucleotides, the CDR3 is TGTGCCAGCAGCTCTGAACGGGCCCCCCAGCCCCAGCATTTT. Full variable domain (remainder filled in from reference TRBV7-9 and TRBJ1-5): DTGVSQNPRHKITKRGQNVTFRCDPISEHNRLYWYRQTLGQGPEFLTYFQNEAQLEKSRLLSDRFSAERPKGSFSTLEIQRTEQGDSAMYLCASSSERAPQPQHFGDGTRLSIL.